The table lists the clone carrying this T cell receptor (beta chain) with a few counts. These data belong to a study of T cells after yellow fever vaccination. About the study: Preparation of the low-cell-number fractions used SMART-Seq v4 Ultra Low Input.

Trimming at V came to 2 bases and at J to 9 bases, leaving 8 bases not matched to a gene. Germline loops: CDR1 MNHEY, CDR2 SVGEGT. The CDR3 is made up of 15 amino acids. TCRdb reprocessed the 5' RACE reads with MiXCR, giving one entry per CDR3 protein. The sample comprises 500,000 to 700,000 distinct CDR3 sequences, 15% to 20% of which are singletons, and roughly an eighth rests with the top ten. The chain joins TRBV6-2 or TRBV6-3 to TRBJ2-1; 9 positions agree with TRBD2. The sequences come from PBMCs, collected 15 days after the yellow fever booster vaccination. The receptor comes from a young man who received the YFV17D yellow fever vaccine. As DNA, the CDR3 is TGTGCCAGCAGTTACAGGGCTAGCGGGACTACTGAGCAGTTCTTC. Its protein is CASSYRASGTTEQFF.